Presented here are 19 T cell receptor beta chains from one specimen sequenced in a study of neurological immune-mediated disorders. TCRdb independently ran MiXCR on the 5' RACE reads; one entry per CDR3 protein. Here the sample spans just under 60,000 distinct CDR3 sequences, roughly 3.3% being singletons. What was sequenced was PBMCs. The source is a woman aged 25 to 45 with multiple sclerosis.

The sample holds a few counts of this clonotype. The chain recombines TRBV6-2 or TRBV6-3 with TRBJ2-7, with a weak D call TRBD1 (6 bases). The CDR3 extends over 12 amino acids. V lost 7 bases and J lost 1, with 8 bases in between. Germline-derived CDR1 and CDR2 are MNHEY and SVGEGT. CDR3 nucleotide sequence: TGTGCCAGCACTAGGGGGTCCTACGAGCAGTACTTC. Residues: CASTRGSYEQYF.

Ten or more counts support this clonotype. This chain joins TRBV6-5 and TRBJ2-3; D perhaps matches TRBD2 (5 bases). The length of the CDR3 is 14 residues. V lost 5 bases and J 1 base, leaving 10 bases between the germline ends. The V gene's germline CDR1 is MNHEY and CDR2 SVGAGI. CDR3 in DNA: TGTGCCAGCAGTACGGACTGGGGCACAGATACGCAGTATTTT. Protein sequence: CASSTDWGTDTQYF.

The table lists this clonotype with many counts. The chain combines TRBV5-1 with TRBJ2-2; possible D gene TRBD1, 7 bases. This CDR3 spans 16 amino acids. The germline V gene encodes CDR1 SGHRS and CDR2 YFSETQ. V dropped 7 bases and J dropped 4 bases, with 20 bases sitting between them. CDR3 sequence (DNA): TGCGCCAGCGGAACCCCGAGCCAGGGGGGCACCGGGGAGCTGTTTTTT. This encodes CASGTPSQGGTGELFF.

This clonotype came up many times. The chain combines TRBV7-9 with TRBJ2-3; TRBD2 aligns across 11 bases. This CDR3 has 17 amino acids. CDR1 is SEHNR and CDR2 is FQNEAQ in the germline V gene (reference sequence). Unmatched junction bases numbered 8, after V lost 1 base and J lost 5 bases. CDR3 DNA sequence: TGTGCCAGCAGCTTAGTCGGTAGCGGGAGGGCCCTAGATACGCAGTATTTT. Its protein product is CASSLVGSGRALDTQYF.

This clonotype has just a few counts. This could be a read error, since a much larger clone is one nucleotide away. V and J are TRBV6-2 or TRBV6-3 and TRBJ1-2; the match to TRBD1 covers 7 bases. This CDR3 has 12 amino acids. In germline, CDR1 is MNHEY, CDR2 SVGEGT. Unmatched junction bases numbered 11, after V lost 5 bases and J lost 14 bases. CDR3 loop: CASSGTVRVETF. The CDR3 bases are TGTGCCAGCAGTGGGACAGTCCGTGTGGAAACCTTC.

This clonotype showed up many times. The chain employs TRBV20-1 and TRBJ2-5, with 7 bases lining up with TRBD1. Germline V gene data show CDR1 as DFQATT and CDR2 as SNEGSKA (reference sequence). Losses at the gene ends were 5 bases for V and 4 bases for J; bases not matched to a gene: 10. The CDR3 extends over 14 amino acids. CDR3 amino acids: CSAATQGLAETQYF. The CDR3 DNA sequence: TGCAGTGCTGCTACACAGGGGCTCGCAGAGACCCAGTACTTC.

This clonotype showed up many times. This rearrangement joins TRBV9 to TRBJ2-3; 7 bases match TRBD2. The CDR3 runs 14 residues. CDR1 SGDLS and CDR2 YYNGEE come from the germline V gene. Germline trimming cut 3 bases from V and 2 bases from J; bases unmatched to any gene: 3. CDR3 sequence reads: CASSDGTITDTQYF. The CDR3 DNA is TGTGCCAGCAGCGACGGGACTATCACAGATACGCAGTATTTT.

The table lists this clonotype with many counts. This chain connects TRBV5-1 to TRBJ2-1, with unresolved D. Trimming removed 1 base from V and 0 bases from J, with 17 bases in between. Germline values: CDR1 SGHRS, CDR2 YFSETQ. The CDR3 extends over 18 amino acids. The CDR3 sequence: CASSLTPVGRSSYNEQFF. Here the CDR3 DNA reads TGCGCCAGCAGCTTGACTCCGGTAGGTCGGAGCTCCTACAATGAGCAGTTCTTC. Complete variable domain (other parts from reference TRBV5-1 and TRBJ2-1): KAGVTQTPRYLIKTRGQQVTLSCSPISGHRSVSWYQQTPGQGLQFLFEYFSETQRNKGNFPGRFSGRQFSNSRSEMNVSTLELGDSALYLCASSLTPVGRSSYNEQFFGPGTRLTVL.

This clonotype was detected ten times or more. As DNA, the CDR3 is TGTGCCGTGGGACTAGCGGGCGCAACAGATACGCAGTATTTT. This gives the protein CAVGLAGATDTQYF. The V and J genes are TRBV10-3 and TRBJ2-3; TRBD2 agrees at 12 bases. This CDR3 is 14 amino acids long. Trimming removed 11 bases from V and 3 bases from J; junction bases left unmatched: 6. CDR1 and CDR2 from the germline V gene are ENHRY and SYGVKD.

This clonotype was recorded many times. The rearrangement links TRBV2 to TRBJ2-2; a weak D match, TRBD1 (5 bases). Looked up from germline, CDR1 is SNHLY and CDR2 is FYNNEI. V lost 3 bases and J lost 5, with 13 bases in between. The CDR3 extends over 15 amino acids. CDR3 sequence: CASSEGPSATGELFF. The CDR3 nucleotides read TGTGCCAGCAGTGAGGGGCCCAGTGCGACCGGGGAGCTGTTTTTT.

This clonotype has ten or more counts. The chain carries TRBV12-3 or TRBV12-4 and TRBJ2-5; D is perhaps TRBD1 or TRBD2 (5 bases each). Deletions cut 4 bases from V and 5 bases from J, with 5 bases between. The CDR3 loop spans 11 amino acids. Here the CDR3 DNA reads TGTGCCAGCAGTTGGGGGGAGACCCAGTACTTC. Amino acids: CASSWGETQYF.

This clonotype was found many times. The V gene is TRBV5-1, the J gene TRBJ2-2; a possible D gene is TRBD2 (5 bases). The germline V and J ends were trimmed by 0 bases and 7 bases, with 13 bases remaining between them. Germline V gene data show CDR1 as SGHRS and CDR2 as YFSETQ. The CDR3 sequence is 15 residues long. For the CDR3, the DNA is TGCGCCAGCAGCTTGGCGGTCGGGGTGAGCGGGGAGCTGTTTTTT. This encodes CASSLAVGVSGELFF.

This clonotype was observed many times. The gene calls are TRBV7-9 and TRBJ2-5; D is tentatively TRBD1 or TRBD2 (5 bases each). V shed 2 bases and J shed 2 bases, with 15 bases lying between them. The germline V gene has CDR1 SEHNR and CDR2 FQNEAQ (reference sequence). This CDR3 contains 16 residues. CDR3 DNA: TGTGCCAGCAGCTTAACTAGGGACGGCTATCAAGAGACCCAGTACTTC. Its protein product is CASSLTRDGYQETQYF.

In this sample, this clonotype turned up many times. This chain links TRBV6-5 with TRBJ1-6; the D is unclear. The CDR3 runs 14 residues. V lost 2 bases, J lost 7 bases, and 9 bases lay in between. Looked up from germline, CDR1 is MNHEY and CDR2 is SVGAGI. CDR3 in amino acids: CASSYETHNSPLHF. The CDR3, as DNA: TGTGCCAGCAGTTACGAGACGCACAATTCACCCCTCCACTTT.

This clonotype has ten or more counts. The chain combines TRBV20-1 with TRBJ1-2; D is ambiguous. Germline lookup yields CDR1 DFQATT and CDR2 SNEGSKA (reference sequence). CDR3 length equals 12 residues. Trimming took off 6 bases at V and 4 bases at J, with 12 bases between the two ends. This CDR3 reads CSAGKPGYGYTF. The CDR3 nucleotides are TGCAGTGCAGGAAAACCAGGCTATGGCTACACCTTC.

V gene TRBV2 combines with J gene TRBJ2-1, with D possibly TRBD1 on 5 matching bases. V lost 6 bases and J 7 bases, leaving 25 bases between the germline ends. The CDR3 is 17 residues long. Per germline, CDR1 SNHLY and CDR2 FYNNEI. As DNA, the CDR3 is TGTGCCAGCAGCAACGCTGTCACCCCAACAGGAAAAAATGAGCAGTTCTTC. It encodes CASSNAVTPTGKNEQFF.

This clonotype was detected ten times or more. The rearrangement joins TRBV5-1 to TRBJ2-3; TRBD2 agrees at 10 bases. Trimming took 0 bases from V and 4 from J; bases not matched to a gene: 5. Germline CDR1 SGHRS, CDR2 YFSETQ. The CDR3 has 16 residues. CDR3 sequence (DNA): TGCGCCAGCAGCTTGGTGATAGCGGGGGGCTCAGATACGCAGTATTTT. Its protein product is CASSLVIAGGSDTQYF. Drawing the rest from reference TRBV5-1 and TRBJ2-3, the complete variable domain is KAGVTQTPRYLIKTRGQQVTLSCSPISGHRSVSWYQQTPGQGLQFLFEYFSETQRNKGNFPGRFSGRQFSNSRSEMNVSTLELGDSALYLCASSLVIAGGSDTQYFGPGTRLTVL.

The sample holds many counts of this clonotype. The chain employs TRBV7-6 and TRBJ2-3; 11 nucleotides line up with TRBD2. This CDR3 is built from 15 residues. Germline trimming cut 5 bases from V and 6 bases from J; bases unmatched to any gene: 7. Germline-derived CDR1 and CDR2 are SGHVS and FNYEAQ. The CDR3 sequence: CASSELAGVGDTQYF. For the CDR3, the DNA is TGTGCCAGCAGCGAACTAGCGGGAGTCGGGGATACGCAGTATTTT.

This clonotype was observed many times. J is TRBJ2-5 and V is TRBV7-6; 8 bases fit TRBD2. Germline V lookup: CDR1 SGHVS, CDR2 FNYEAQ. J was trimmed by 2 bases and V by 2 bases; bases with no gene match: 4. The CDR3 has 15 residues. The CDR3 region is CASSLTSGPQETQYF. CDR3 DNA: TGTGCCAGCAGCTTAACTAGCGGCCCTCAAGAGACCCAGTACTTC.